These 11 T cell receptor beta chains were sequenced from one sample in a study of early T cells in non-severe SARS-CoV-2 infection (dated by TCRdb to about 2021). The library was obtained by 5' RACE. Sequenced on a NextSeq 500. Through fastp at Q25 and MiXCR, TCRdb rebuilt clones from the public reads, retaining in-frame beta chains. Each entry merges the rows of one CDR3 protein and shows their most common DNA and genes. The sample table shows about 71,000 distinct CDR3 sequences, and roughly an eighth are seen once. Together, the top ten hold around 2.9% of the sample. Here the sequenced sample was whole blood, taken at baseline. Receptors were obtained from an adult who was a healthcare worker with PCR-confirmed SARS-CoV-2 infection or an uninfected control (not recorded which).

This clonotype was counted at least ten times. The rearrangement links TRBV6-2 or TRBV6-3 to TRBJ2-1; D remains unclear. CDR1 MNHEY and CDR2 SVGEGT come from the germline V gene. The CDR3 runs 13 residues. V was clipped by 4 bases and J by 7 bases, with 11 bases between them. The DNA for the CDR3 is TGTGCCAGCAGTTTGTACTCCCCAAATGAGCAGTTCTTC. It translates to CASSLYSPNEQFF.

The chain couples TRBV29-1 to TRBJ1-1; D is undetermined. From germline, CDR1 is SQVTM and CDR2 ANQGSEA. V was pared by 7 bases and J by 5 bases, with 14 bases between. The CDR3 covers 12 residues. The chain's CDR3 is CSGAKGRTEAFF. The CDR3 region has the DNA TGCAGCGGGGCGAAGGGTAGGACTGAAGCTTTCTTT.

There are a few counts of this clonotype. The V and J genes are TRBV11-2 and TRBJ2-2; tentatively, D is TRBD1 or TRBD2 (5 bases each). CDR3 length: 14 residues. Deletions cut 7 bases from V and 5 bases from J, with 14 bases between. Germline-derived CDR1 and CDR2 are SGHAT and FQNNGV. The CDR3 DNA is TGTGCCAGCACCTGGGGACCGGGGACCGGGGAGCTGTTTTTT. It encodes CASTWGPGTGELFF.

This clonotype has ten or more counts. The V and J genes are TRBV3-1 and TRBJ2-3; TRBD2 aligns across 12 bases. The CDR3 spans 16 residues. Germline assignment: CDR1 LGHDT and CDR2 YNNKEL (reference sequence). V dropped 4 bases and J dropped 10; count of bases not matched to a gene: 12. The CDR3 DNA reads as TGTGCCAGCAGCCGAGGACTAGCGGGGCCCCAGGCGGCGCAGTATTTT. As protein: CASSRGLAGPQAAQYF.

In its sample, this clonotype was seen many times. The chain joins TRBV29-1 to TRBJ2-1, with 9 nucleotides matching TRBD1. CDR1 and CDR2 from the germline V gene are SQVTM and ANQGSEA. V lost 7 bases to trimming and J lost 3 bases; unmatched junction nucleotides: 10. The CDR3 is made up of 15 amino acids. The CDR3 loop reads CSAGTGSPNYNEQFF. CDR3 bases: TGCAGCGCCGGGACAGGGAGTCCTAACTACAATGAGCAGTTCTTC.

This clonotype was counted many times. The chain couples TRBV7-9 to TRBJ2-7; TRBD2 matches at 7 bases. CDR1 SEHNR and CDR2 FQNEAQ come from the germline V gene (reference sequence). The CDR3 covers 15 residues. V shed 5 bases, J shed 3 bases, and the junction held 10 bases outside the gene matches. The CDR3: CASSLLSGGLYEQYF. The CDR3 DNA sequence: TGTGCCAGCAGCCTCCTCTCGGGAGGCCTCTACGAGCAGTACTTC.

This clonotype was seen only a few times. The genes are TRBV27 and TRBJ2-1; D gene uncertain. Germline-derived CDR1 and CDR2 are MNHEY and SMNVEV (reference sequence). The CDR3 is 14 residues long. The V end lost 1 base, the J end lost 6 bases, and 10 bases lay between the germline ends. This CDR3 is CASSLYPNGNEQFF. Written as DNA, the CDR3 is TGTGCCAGCAGTTTATACCCGAATGGCAATGAGCAGTTCTTC.

The chain employs TRBV20-1 and TRBJ2-2; no reliable D call. Trimming took 5 bases from V and 4 from J, leaving 8 bases between them. The germline V gene encodes CDR1 DFQATT and CDR2 SNEGSKA (reference sequence). The CDR3 length is 12 residues. The DNA of the CDR3 is TGCAGTGCTGCCACGATCACCGGGGAGCTGTTTTTT. Its translation: CSAATITGELFF.

This clonotype was found a few times. This chain connects TRBV28 to TRBJ2-1, with D maybe TRBD1 (5 bases). V gave up 5 bases and J gave up 0 bases, with 14 bases separating them. The CDR3 length is 16 residues. Germline loops: CDR1 MDHEN, CDR2 SYDVKM. The CDR3 coding sequence is TGTGCCAGCAGTCCATCCGGGCAGGGCTCCTACAATGAGCAGTTCTTC. Its protein product is CASSPSGQGSYNEQFF.

The chain employs TRBV4-2 and TRBJ1-5; perhaps TRBD1 as D (5 bases). The V gene's germline CDR1 is LGHNA and CDR2 YNFKEQ. Between the trimmed V and J ends, which lost 3 bases and 2 bases, there was a span of 5 bases. This CDR3 is built from 13 residues. The CDR3 here is CASSQGRNQPQHF. DNA for the CDR3: TGTGCCAGCAGCCAGGGGCGCAATCAGCCCCAGCATTTT.

The chain recombines TRBV7-6 with TRBJ2-1; 8 bases map to TRBD2. Germline V gives CDR1 SGHVS, CDR2 FNYEAQ. With V trimmed by 1 base and J by 6 bases, 11 bases remained unmatched. This CDR3 has 17 residues. CDR3 DNA: TGTGCCAGCAGCTTAGGACTGCCGGGGGGGTTTAGCAATGAGCAGTTCTTC. Translating it yields CASSLGLPGGFSNEQFF.